Detailed here is one T cell receptor (beta chain). The data were obtained in a study of PD-1 blockade in mismatch repair-deficient tumors. Clones were read by immunoSEQ multiplex PCR, and TCRdb kept only the in-frame ones, dropping some. The sample consists of about 79,000 clones, more than 80% of them appearing once. The input for sequencing was peripheral blood, taken 44 weeks after starting pembrolizumab. The clonotype was recovered from an adult with mismatch repair-deficient cancer.

CDR3 sequence reads: CASSQDLGVLGLAGVNEQFF. In nucleotides, the CDR3 is TGTGCCAGCAGCCAAGATCTAGGGGTTTTAGGACTAGCGGGAGTCAATGAGCAGTTCTTC. This chain uses TRBV4-2 with TRBJ2-1; 13 bases are a match to TRBD2. Per germline, CDR1 LGHNA and CDR2 YNFKEQ. V gave up 0 bases and J gave up 6 bases; unmatched junction bases: 14. The CDR3 totals 20 residues.